A single sample is the source of the 19 T cell receptor beta chains below, sequenced in a study of shared clonotypes between healthy human individuals. TCRdb's copy holds only in-frame clones and misses some; the assay was immunoSEQ multiplex PCR. The sample includes about 1.1 million clones, 78% of them seen just once. The sequencing sample was made of memory CD4+ T cells from PBMCs. Sample subset: CD45RA-negative fraction. These receptors were collected from a man between 18 and 35 years old in good health. Some clones in this sample may be carry-over from other donors' samples.

The rearrangement uses TRBV7-9 and TRBJ2-5; 16 positions agree with TRBD2. TRBJ2-7 explains the end of the DNA better; the J call may be wrong. The CDR3 is 17 amino acids. Per germline, CDR1 SEHNR and CDR2 FQNEAQ (reference sequence). The CDR3 reads CASSMGLAGGVNYEQYF. The DNA of the CDR3 is TGTGCCAGCAGCATGGGACTAGCGGGAGGGGTGAATTACGAGCAGTACTTC.

This rearrangement joins TRBV19 to TRBJ1-2; D is unresolved. CDR1 is LNHDA, CDR2 SQIVND, per germline (reference sequence). V was shortened by 5 bases and J by 4 bases, with 17 bases between the two germline ends. The CDR3 is made up of 15 amino acids. This CDR3 reads CASSFNDPGVYGYTF. The CDR3 region has the DNA TGTGCCAGTAGTTTCAACGACCCCGGAGTCTATGGCTACACCTTC.

The gene calls are TRBV5-1 and TRBJ2-5, with 15 bases lining up with TRBD2. CDR3 size: 17 residues. V was pared by 0 bases and J by 3 bases, with 3 bases of the junction left unmatched. The germline CDR1 and CDR2 sequences are SGHRS and YFSETQ. CDR3 nucleotide sequence: TGCGCCAGCAGCTTGGGGTGGACTAGCGGGAGGGAAGAGACCCAGTACTTC. Translating it yields CASSLGWTSGREETQYF.

J is TRBJ1-1 and V is TRBV28, with D perhaps TRBD1 (5 bases). This CDR3 region has 13 residues. Germline-derived CDR1 and CDR2 are MDHEN and SYDVKM. V lost 6 bases and J 3 bases, leaving 11 bases between the germline ends. The CDR3 loop reads CASRGQIYTEAFF. DNA of the CDR3: TGTGCCAGCAGGGGGCAGATTTACACTGAAGCTTTCTTT.

V and J are TRBV29-1 and TRBJ1-2; TRBD1 matches at 8 bases. CDR3 length: 15 amino acids. J was trimmed by 3 bases and V by 5 bases; bases with no gene match: 11. The germline V gene encodes CDR1 SQVTM and CDR2 ANQGSEA. Here the CDR3 DNA reads TGCAGCGTTTTTATCCCAGACAGGGGTTACTATGGCTACACCTTC. This gives the protein CSVFIPDRGYYGYTF.

V gene TRBV5-1 combines with J gene TRBJ2-1; 14 bases map to TRBD2. The CDR3 is 16 residues long. From germline, CDR1 is SGHRS and CDR2 YFSETQ. The ends lost 4 bases at V and 7 bases at J; junction bases unmatched: 7. The CDR3 region is CASSTGTSGSGNEQFF. Written as DNA, the CDR3 is TGCGCCAGCAGCACCGGGACTAGCGGGAGTGGGAATGAGCAGTTCTTC.

The chain has TRBV19 and TRBJ2-3; D might be TRBD1 (5 bases). The CDR3 consists of 13 residues. CDR1 LNHDA and CDR2 SQIVND come from the germline V gene (reference sequence). Trimming removed 3 bases at V and 5 bases at J, with 9 bases between. The CDR3 DNA is TGTGCCAGTAGTATCTCCAGGGAAGATACGCAGTATTTT. Residues: CASSISREDTQYF.

This sequence joins TRBV4-2 and TRBJ2-2; maybe TRBD1 (6 bases). This CDR3 has 17 amino acids. Germline CDR1 reads LGHNA; CDR2 reads YNFKEQ. Trimming pared 2 bases from V and 6 bases from J, leaving 19 bases between. This CDR3 reads CASSQRSILGAPGELFF. The CDR3 region has the DNA TGTGCCAGCAGCCAACGTAGCATTTTGGGGGCTCCCGGGGAGCTGTTTTTT.

This clone was seen a single time. V usage is TRBV20-1 and J usage is TRBJ2-5, with D unresolved. The CDR3 totals 11 residues. Trimming shortened V by 3 bases and J by 3 bases, and 5 bases separated the two germline ends. Per the germline V gene, CDR1 is DFQATT and CDR2 is SNEGSKA (reference sequence). In DNA form, the CDR3 reads TGCAGTGCTAGCCCAGAAGAGACCCAGTACTTC. It yields the protein CSASPEETQYF.

J is TRBJ2-2 and V is TRBV9; tentatively, D is TRBD1 (6 bases). The CDR3 has 14 residues. From germline, CDR1 is SGDLS and CDR2 YYNGEE. The V end lost 0 bases, the J end lost 6 bases, and 9 bases lay between the germline ends. The CDR3 sequence is CASSVEAGAGELFF. The CDR3 DNA reads TGTGCCAGCAGCGTAGAGGCAGGGGCCGGGGAGCTGTTTTTT.

This clone was recorded only once. CDR3 in amino acids: CASSGHQGGILYNEQFF. As DNA, the CDR3 is TGTGCCAGCAGCGGACACCAAGGCGGGATCCTTTACAATGAGCAGTTCTTC. This rearrangement joins TRBV9 to TRBJ2-1; D is possibly TRBD2 (6 bases). V lost 3 bases, J lost 4 bases, and 20 bases lay in between. CDR3 length equals 17 residues. From germline, CDR1 is SGDLS and CDR2 YYNGEE.

Concerning this clone itself: Other DNA sequences in the same sample also yield this CDR3. The CDR3 DNA follows: TGTGCCAGCAGCTTGGAAGCGGGAGGTGGGCAGCCCCAGCATTTT. The encoded protein is CASSLEAGGGQPQHF. J is TRBJ1-5 and V is TRBV5-5; no clear D gene. The CDR3 is 15 amino acids. In germline, CDR1 is SGHKS, CDR2 YYEKEE (reference sequence). The V gene lost 0 bases and the J gene lost 7 bases, with 14 bases spanning the gap.

V and J are TRBV5-1 and TRBJ2-1; TRBD1 is a possible D gene (6 bases). The CDR3 extends over 12 amino acids. With 0 bases removed from V and 11 bases from J, the gap between germline ends came to 9 bases. From germline, CDR1 is SGHRS and CDR2 YFSETQ. In DNA form, the CDR3 reads TGCGCCAGCAGCTTGGGGCAGGGGCAGCAGTTCTTC. This translates into CASSLGQGQQFF.

The rearrangement uses TRBV7-8 and TRBJ2-7, with D uncertain. With 6 bases removed from V and 5 bases from J, the gap between germline ends came to 14 bases. Germline V lookup: CDR1 SGHVS, CDR2 FQNEAQ. The CDR3 spans 13 residues. Here the CDR3 reads CASSFPGGDEQYF. CDR3 DNA: TGTGCCAGCAGTTTCCCGGGTGGGGACGAGCAGTACTTC.

The chain is built from TRBV29-1 and TRBJ2-1; possibly TRBD1 for D (6 bases). CDR1 and CDR2 from the germline V gene are SQVTM and ANQGSEA. V lost 7 bases and J lost 7, with 14 bases in between. There are 12 residues in the CDR3. The DNA of the CDR3 is TGCAGCGCGCGTGGACAGACGAATGAGCAGTTCTTC. Translation: CSARGQTNEQFF.

DNA for the CDR3: TGTGCCAGTAGTAGGGACAGGGTTAATCAGCCCCAGCATTTT. Protein: CASSRDRVNQPQHF. This chain joins TRBV19 and TRBJ1-5, with 9 bases that match TRBD1. This CDR3 region has 14 residues. After removal of 4 bases from V and 4 bases from J, the junction contained 2 bases not matched to a gene. Germline V gene sequence: CDR1 LNHDA, CDR2 SQIVND (reference sequence).

The genes are TRBV6-5 and TRBJ2-7, with D unresolved. From germline, CDR1 is MNHEY and CDR2 SVGAGI. CDR3 size: 14 residues. V lost 2 bases to trimming and J lost 3 bases, with 11 bases between them. The CDR3, as DNA: TGTGCCAGCAGTTACCCGGACCCGCACTACGAGCAGTACTTC. It codes for CASSYPDPHYEQYF.

The chain joins TRBV7-6 to TRBJ2-7; 9 nucleotides align to TRBD1. V lost 0 bases to trimming and J lost 2 bases; unmatched junction nucleotides: 2. This CDR3 spans 15 amino acids. In germline, CDR1 is SGHVS, CDR2 FNYEAQ. Written as DNA, the CDR3 is TGTGCCAGCAGCTTAGCCCGGGACAGGGCCTACGAGCAGTACTTC. Protein: CASSLARDRAYEQYF.

This clone was seen a single time. The V and J genes are TRBV7-8 and TRBJ1-1, with TRBD1 identical over 9 bases. V was clipped by 2 bases and J by 11 bases; unmatched bases: 9. The length of the CDR3 is 14 residues. Germline loops: CDR1 SGHVS, CDR2 FQNEAQ. DNA of the CDR3: TGTGCCAGCAGCTTATCTTGGGACAGGGACTTGGCTTTCTTT. Protein sequence: CASSLSWDRDLAFF.